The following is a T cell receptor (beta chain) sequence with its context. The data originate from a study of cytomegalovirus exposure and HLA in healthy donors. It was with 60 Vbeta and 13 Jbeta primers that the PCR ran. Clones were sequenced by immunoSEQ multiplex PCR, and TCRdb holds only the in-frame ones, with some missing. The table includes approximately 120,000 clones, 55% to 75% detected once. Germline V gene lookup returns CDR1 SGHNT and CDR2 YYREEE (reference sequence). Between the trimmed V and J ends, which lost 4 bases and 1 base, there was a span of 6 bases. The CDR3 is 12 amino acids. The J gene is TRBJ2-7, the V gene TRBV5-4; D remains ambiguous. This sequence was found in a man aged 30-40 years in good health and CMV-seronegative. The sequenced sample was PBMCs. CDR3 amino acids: CASSAGSYEQYF. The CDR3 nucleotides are TGTGCCAGCAGCGCAGGATCCTACGAGCAGTACTTC.